One and the same sample provided the 32 T cell receptor beta chains below, sequenced in a study of blood T cells in healthy people across ages. A sample-barcoded 5' primer and a J-beta primer mix were used in a second PCR of roughly 7 to 11 cycles. Each CDR3 protein gets one entry after TCRdb re-called the 5' RACE reads with MiXCR. This sample has around 520,000 distinct CDR3 sequences; about 26% occur once, and the top ten carry over 3.5%. These records were also assigned to another study, of T cells of mothers and their children.

Source material: blood. Receptor source: a boy under 10 years old in good health.

The chain joins TRBV11-2 to TRBJ2-7; 13 nucleotides line up with TRBD2. CDR1 and CDR2 (germline): SGHAT, FQNNGV. The CDR3 loop spans 15 amino acids. V lost 7 bases to trimming and J lost 0 bases; unmatched junction nucleotides: 3. This CDR3 reads CASMRTSGSSYEQYF. CDR3 nucleotide sequence: TGTGCCAGCATGCGGACTAGCGGGAGCTCCTACGAGCAGTACTTC.

The chain recombines TRBV5-6 with TRBJ1-2; possibly TRBD1 for D (5 bases). This CDR3 region has 13 residues. V was trimmed by 3 bases and J by 7 bases, leaving 13 bases between them. Per the germline V gene, CDR1 is SGHDT and CDR2 is YYEEEE. The CDR3 protein is CASSSGRNPGYTF. The CDR3 coding sequence is TGTGCCAGCAGCTCGGGACGGAACCCTGGCTACACCTTC.

The chain combines TRBV7-2 with TRBJ1-2; TRBD1 might be the D (6 bases). With 2 bases removed from V and 3 bases from J, the gap between germline ends came to 10 bases. CDR1 and CDR2 from the germline V gene are SGHTA and FQGNSA. The length of the CDR3 is 14 residues. The CDR3 loop is CASSLSWTDYGYTF. As DNA, the CDR3 is TGTGCCAGCAGCTTAAGTTGGACAGACTATGGCTACACCTTC.

The chain couples TRBV7-2 to TRBJ1-2, with a possible D match to TRBD1 (6 bases). This CDR3 comprises 15 residues. The germline V gene encodes CDR1 SGHTA and CDR2 FQGNSA. V was clipped by 4 bases and J by 8 bases, with 20 bases between them. This CDR3 is CASSSAGGRWSGYTF. The CDR3 DNA sequence: TGTGCCAGCAGCTCAGCTGGGGGGCGCTGGAGCGGCTACACCTTC.

This clonotype was recorded many times. J is TRBJ1-4 and V is TRBV6-1; a possible D gene is TRBD1 (5 bases). The V end lost 7 bases, the J end lost 1 base, and 10 bases lay between the germline ends. The germline CDR1 and CDR2 sequences are MNHNS and SASEGT. This CDR3 has 14 amino acids. The CDR3 sequence: CASTQGGTNEKLFF. In DNA, the CDR3 is TGTGCCAGCACCCAGGGTGGAACTAATGAAAAACTGTTTTTT.

The chain is built from TRBV2 and TRBJ2-1; D is perhaps TRBD1 (6 bases). The germline CDR1 and CDR2 sequences are SNHLY and FYNNEI. V was pared by 4 bases and J by 7 bases, with 17 bases between. This CDR3 comprises 15 residues. CDR3 region: CASSVDRISWNEQFF. The CDR3 nucleotides are TGTGCCAGCAGTGTCGACAGGATAAGTTGGAATGAGCAGTTCTTC.

The chain carries TRBV10-3 and TRBJ1-1, with D possibly TRBD1 on 5 matching bases. Trimming took off 0 bases at V and 1 base at J, with 9 bases between the two ends. Per the germline V gene, CDR1 is ENHRY and CDR2 is SYGVKD. The CDR3 loop spans 15 amino acids. The CDR3, as DNA: TGTGCCATCAGTGAGTCCGACAGCCCGAACACTGAAGCTTTCTTT. Amino acid sequence: CAISESDSPNTEAFF.

This clonotype was counted between two and nine times. The gene calls are TRBV6-1 and TRBJ2-5, with a possible D match to TRBD1 (6 bases). The assigned J gene may be wrong: the sequence end matches TRBJ2-7 better. Germline V lookup: CDR1 MNHNS, CDR2 SASEGT. The CDR3 is 13 amino acids. This CDR3 reads CASRDWGQIEQYF. CDR3 in DNA: TGTGCCAGCAGAGACTGGGGGCAAATCGAGCAGTACTTC.

CDR3 amino acids: CASSLTGTGTDTQYF. CDR3 bases: TGTGCCAGCAGTCTTACCGGGACTGGCACAGATACGCAGTATTTT. The chain links TRBV12-3 or TRBV12-4 to TRBJ2-3, with D possibly TRBD2 on 6 matching bases. The length of the CDR3 is 15 residues. V was trimmed by 5 bases and J by 1 base, leaving 13 bases between them.

This clonotype was detected a few times. The chain is built from TRBV4-1 and TRBJ2-5; D unresolved. Germline V gives CDR1 MGHRA, CDR2 YSYEKL. The CDR3 has 14 residues. Trimming removed 0 bases at V and 4 bases at J, with 9 bases between. CDR3 region: CASSQDTKGETQYF. For the CDR3, the DNA is TGCGCCAGCAGCCAAGATACTAAGGGAGAGACCCAGTACTTC.

The V call is TRBV3-1, the J call TRBJ2-7; D may be TRBD2 (5 bases). Germline V gives CDR1 LGHDT, CDR2 YNNKEL (reference sequence). Trimming left V 4 bases short and J 5 bases short, with 12 bases between. The CDR3 runs 13 residues. CDR3 sequence (DNA): TGTGCCAGCAGCCCAATCGGGGTAGACGAGCAGTACTTC. Translated, it gives CASSPIGVDEQYF.

Comment on this clonotype: Sequence at one end of the junction differs from germline and may be a read error. The chain uses TRBV7-2 and TRBJ1-1; a possible D gene is TRBD1 (6 bases). Germline CDR1 is SGHTA and CDR2 is FQGNSA. The CDR3 is 16 residues long. The CDR3 region is CASSLGPRGMNTEAFF. In DNA form, the CDR3 reads TGTGCCAGCAGCTTAGGTCCCAGGGGCATGAACACCGAAGCTTTCTTT.

This clonotype came up a few times. The chain has TRBV10-3 and TRBJ2-7, with TRBD2 identical over 9 bases. Germline CDR1 is ENHRY and CDR2 is SYGVKD. With V trimmed by 4 bases and J by 2 bases, 6 bases remained unmatched. This CDR3 comprises 15 residues. The CDR3 sequence is CAISARSGRTYEQYF. CDR3 in DNA: TGTGCCATCAGTGCTCGCAGCGGGAGGACCTACGAGCAGTACTTC.

V gene TRBV9 combines with J gene TRBJ1-5; a possible D gene is TRBD1 (6 bases). Germline assignment: CDR1 SGDLS and CDR2 YYNGEE. This CDR3 is built from 13 residues. Deletions cut 0 bases from V and 9 bases from J, with 10 bases between. The CDR3 spells CASSVEQGRPQHF. In nucleotides, the CDR3 is TGTGCCAGCAGCGTAGAACAGGGAAGGCCCCAGCATTTT.

J is TRBJ2-7 and V is TRBV10-3; D is uncertain. The germline CDR1 and CDR2 sequences are ENHRY and SYGVKD. There are 16 residues in the CDR3. Trimming removed 0 bases from V and 0 bases from J, with 12 bases in between. The CDR3 loop reads CAISESGRSPSYEQYF. The CDR3, as DNA: TGTGCCATCAGTGAGTCGGGCAGATCACCCTCCTACGAGCAGTACTTC.

There are a few counts of this clonotype. The V and J genes are TRBV18 and TRBJ2-1, with D hard to call. CDR3 length: 14 residues. Trimming removed 3 bases at V and 5 bases at J, with 11 bases between. Germline assignment: CDR1 KGHSH and CDR2 LQKENI. The CDR3 loop is CASSPTSDHNEQFF. CDR3 DNA: TGTGCCAGCTCACCCACCTCGGACCACAATGAGCAGTTCTTC.

There are a few counts of this clonotype. The chain employs TRBV11-2 and TRBJ2-5; the match to TRBD1 covers 8 bases. The germline V gene has CDR1 SGHAT and CDR2 FQNNGV. The trim removed 5 bases at V and 5 bases at J, leaving 7 bases unmatched. This CDR3 spans 14 amino acids. The DNA of the CDR3 is TGTGCCAGCAGCGTCGACAGGGGTTGGGAGACCCAGTACTTC. Translation: CASSVDRGWETQYF.

This chain uses TRBV29-1 with TRBJ2-1, with 12 bases lining up with TRBD2. Germline loops: CDR1 SQVTM, CDR2 ANQGSEA. The CDR3 length is 14 residues. V lost 7 bases to trimming and J lost 8 bases; unmatched junction nucleotides: 9. The CDR3 sequence: CSGKRLAGVHEQFF. The DNA for the CDR3 is TGCAGCGGGAAAAGACTAGCGGGAGTCCATGAGCAGTTCTTC.

This clonotype was found many times. The chain links TRBV4-3 to TRBJ2-4, with D unresolved. The CDR3 totals 13 residues. Germline V gives CDR1 LGHNA, CDR2 YSLEER. V was shortened by 0 bases and J by 7 bases, with 7 bases between the two germline ends. The CDR3 reads CASSQEGRNIQYF. The CDR3, as DNA: TGCGCCAGCAGCCAAGAAGGGCGGAACATTCAGTACTTC.

The rearrangement uses TRBV20-1 and TRBJ1-5, with TRBD1 as a possible D gene (5 bases). The germline CDR1 and CDR2 sequences are DFQATT and SNEGSKA (reference sequence). Between the trimmed V and J ends, which lost 3 bases and 5 bases, there was a span of 14 bases. This CDR3 spans 14 amino acids. The CDR3 DNA follows: TGCAGTGCTAGTGTGGGGGGTCGGCATCAGCCCCAGCATTTT. The encoded protein is CSASVGGRHQPQHF.

The chain uses TRBV28 and TRBJ2-7; D not resolved. The V end was cut by 2 bases, the J end by 0 bases, with 11 bases between. This CDR3 contains 15 residues. Looked up from germline, CDR1 is MDHEN and CDR2 is SYDVKM. The CDR3 DNA sequence: TGTGCCAGCAGTTTAGCGCCAGATACCTCCTACGAGCAGTACTTC. Its protein is CASSLAPDTSYEQYF.

This clonotype was recorded a few times. The chain couples TRBV4-1 to TRBJ2-5; D is possibly TRBD2 (5 bases). The closer fit of TRBJ2-7 to the DNA end suggests the J call may be wrong. CDR3 length: 13 amino acids. In germline, CDR1 is MGHRA, CDR2 YSYEKL. The CDR3, as DNA: TGCGCCAGCAGCCAAGTGTTCGGGAACGAGCAGTACTTC. This codes for CASSQVFGNEQYF.

This rearrangement joins TRBV5-6 to TRBJ2-5; D assignment may be TRBD1 or TRBD2 (5 bases each). CDR1 SGHDT and CDR2 YYEEEE come from the germline V gene. This CDR3 spans 14 amino acids. Trimming cost V 3 bases and J 5 bases, with 14 bases left between them. The CDR3 reads CASSSGTIEETQYF. CDR3 nucleotide sequence: TGTGCCAGCAGCTCCGGGACCATCGAGGAGACCCAGTACTTC.

This clonotype was counted a few times. The chain links TRBV9 to TRBJ2-1; TRBD2 is a possible D gene (5 bases). Germline V gene lookup returns CDR1 SGDLS and CDR2 YYNGEE. The CDR3 has 15 amino acids. Trimming left V 0 bases short and J 9 bases short, with 16 bases between. This CDR3 is CASSVAARGVGEQFF. The DNA of the CDR3 is TGTGCCAGCAGCGTAGCTGCTCGGGGAGTGGGTGAGCAGTTCTTC. The entire variable domain, with the rest obtained from reference TRBV9 and TRBJ2-1, is as follows: DSGVTQTPKHLITATGQRVTLRCSPRSGDLSVYWYQQSLDQGLQFLIQYYNGEERAKGNILERFSAQQFPDLHSELNLSSLELGDSALYFCASSVAARGVGEQFFGPGTRLTVL.

This clonotype was recorded a few times. CDR3 nucleotides: TGTGCCAGCAGGCACGGGACTAGCGGGAGGGCCGGTCCAGATACGCAGTATTTT. Residues: CASRHGTSGRAGPDTQYF. The chain links TRBV6-2 or TRBV6-3 to TRBJ2-3; 16 bases match TRBD2. CDR1 is MNHEY and CDR2 is SVGEGT in the germline V gene. The CDR3 is 18 amino acids. With 6 bases clipped from V and 4 bases from J, the junction kept 10 bases outside the gene matches.

A note on this clonotype: No conserved phenylalanine or tryptophan is present at the end of the CDR3, so a read error is the likely explanation. The chain has TRBV6-2 or TRBV6-3 and TRBJ2-7, with unresolved D. Germline V CDR1 and CDR2: MNHEY, SVGEGT. This CDR3 comprises 15 residues. Trimming stripped 0 bases from V and 7 bases from J, with 16 bases between. The CDR3 nucleotides read TGTGCCAGCAGTTACTCCCACGGTGCGGTGTTTGAGCAGTACCTC. Translated: CASSYSHGAVFEQYL.

There are a few counts of this clonotype. The chain couples TRBV5-1 to TRBJ2-1; the D gene is possibly TRBD1 (6 bases). The CDR3 runs to 17 residues. V was pared by 4 bases and J by 0 bases, with 17 bases between. CDR1 and CDR2 (germline): SGHRS, YFSETQ. CDR3 nucleotide sequence: TGCGCCAGCAGCGCACACCAAGGACAGAGCTCCTACAATGAGCAGTTCTTC. Its protein is CASSAHQGQSSYNEQFF.

The table lists this clonotype with a few counts. The chain recombines TRBV6-1 with TRBJ2-5, with no clear D. In germline, CDR1 is MNHNS, CDR2 SASEGT. The CDR3 extends over 15 amino acids. V dropped 3 bases and J dropped 1 base, with 12 bases sitting between them. CDR3 protein: CASSDQSGSQETQYF. The CDR3 coding sequence is TGTGCCAGCAGTGACCAATCGGGCTCCCAAGAGACCCAGTACTTC.

V gene TRBV6-2 or TRBV6-3 combines with J gene TRBJ2-2, with TRBD2 matching over 12 bases. Germline CDR1 and CDR2: MNHEY and SVGEGT. The V segment lost 7 bases and the J segment 4 bases; nucleotides outside the gene matches: 10. This CDR3 has 17 amino acids. The CDR3 DNA is TGTGCCAGCAAAAATCCGGGACTAGCGGGCCGCACCGGGGAGCTGTTTTTT. Its translation: CASKNPGLAGRTGELFF.

The chain couples TRBV7-2 to TRBJ1-2, with D uncertain. This CDR3 is built from 14 residues. V was pared by 6 bases and J by 1 base, with 12 bases between. Germline V gene sequence: CDR1 SGHTA, CDR2 FQGNSA. Written as DNA, the CDR3 is TGTGCCAGCAGTCTAAGACGGAATAACTATGGCTACACCTTC. Translated, it gives CASSLRRNNYGYTF.

This clonotype has just a few counts. The genes are TRBV20-1 and TRBJ2-5, with 9 bases identical to TRBD2. The J call is uncertain, as TRBJ2-1 better fits the DNA end. The CDR3 has 15 residues. Germline lookup yields CDR1 DFQATT and CDR2 SNEGSKA (reference sequence). This CDR3 is CSANLAGGLWDEQFF. Written as DNA, the CDR3 is TGCAGTGCTAATTTGGCGGGGGGGCTCTGGGATGAGCAGTTCTTC.

This clonotype was counted between two and nine times. This chain joins TRBV30 and TRBJ2-1; the D gene is possibly TRBD1 (5 bases). Gene TRBJ2-7 matches the end of the DNA better, so the J call may be wrong. The CDR3 extends over 13 amino acids. Germline assignment: CDR1 GTSNPN and CDR2 SVGIG (reference sequence). CDR3 coding DNA: TGTGCCTGGAGTGGGGGCAGCTCCTACGAGCAGTACTTC. Protein: CAWSGGSSYEQYF.